This TCR beta chain originates from a study of shared clonotypes between healthy human individuals. Per the authors' pipeline: Filtering differed, since immunoSEQ gave only junction sequences and no quality scores. Measured with immunoSEQ multiplex PCR; TCRdb has only the in-frame clones, and not every one. The DNA gave D and trimming, while V, J and clone size come from that table. The table shows a few hundred thousand clones, with roughly 80% occurring only once. V gave up 3 bases and J gave up 4 bases, with 17 bases separating them. The length of the CDR3 is 16 residues. Germline V lookup: CDR1 MGHRA, CDR2 YSYEKL.

The chain is built from TRBV4-1 and TRBJ2-3, with D possibly being TRBD1 (6 bases). This sequence originates from a woman aged 40 to 50 in good health. Some clones in this sample may be carry-over from other donors' samples. The sequenced material came from PBMCs. For the CDR3, the DNA is TGCGCCAGCAGCCATCTCACCAGGGGAATGGCAGATACGCAGTATTTT. This codes for CASSHLTRGMADTQYF.